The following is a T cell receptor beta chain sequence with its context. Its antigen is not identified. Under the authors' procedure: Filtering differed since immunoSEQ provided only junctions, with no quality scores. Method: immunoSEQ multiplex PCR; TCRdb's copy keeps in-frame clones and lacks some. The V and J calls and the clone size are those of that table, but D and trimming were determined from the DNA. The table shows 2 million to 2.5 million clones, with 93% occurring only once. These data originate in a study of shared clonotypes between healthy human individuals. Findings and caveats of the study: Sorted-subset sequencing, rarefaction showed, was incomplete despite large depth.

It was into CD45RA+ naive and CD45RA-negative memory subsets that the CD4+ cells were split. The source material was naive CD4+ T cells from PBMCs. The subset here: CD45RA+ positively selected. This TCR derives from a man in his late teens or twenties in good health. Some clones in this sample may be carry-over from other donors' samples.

The CDR3 nucleotides read TGTGCCGTATCGACAGGCTCTGGAGATACGCAGTATTTT. The encoded protein is CAVSTGSGDTQYF. The chain joins TRBV25-1 to TRBJ2-3; TRBD1 is a possible D gene (6 bases). V lost 11 bases and J lost 5, with 17 bases in between. The CDR3 loop spans 13 amino acids. Germline lookup yields CDR1 MGHDK and CDR2 SYGVNS.